The 13 T cell receptor beta chains given below trace back to one sample, sequenced in a study of blood T cell repertoires in COVID-19. The method was immunoSEQ multiplex PCR; TCRdb's version includes in-frame clones alone and lacks a portion of them. The table shows 100,000 to 130,000 clones, with just over 85% occurring only once. The source material was peripheral blood. The receptors were sampled from a human donor in a cohort sampled during active COVID-19.

The genes are TRBV28 and TRBJ1-5, with 8 bases lining up with TRBD1. With V trimmed by 5 bases and J by 5 bases, 8 bases remained unmatched. Germline CDR1 reads MDHEN; CDR2 reads SYDVKM. The CDR3 runs 15 residues. The CDR3 protein is CASSETDRADQPQHF. The CDR3 DNA sequence: TGTGCCAGCAGTGAAACGGACAGGGCCGATCAGCCCCAGCATTTT.

The chain couples TRBV5-1 to TRBJ2-5; the match to TRBD2 covers 7 bases. Germline V lookup: CDR1 SGHRS, CDR2 YFSETQ. The CDR3 is made up of 17 amino acids. Trimming at V came to 0 bases and at J to 2 bases, leaving 10 bases not matched to a gene. The CDR3 DNA reads TGCGCCAGCAGCTTGGAAGGGGCGGGAGCCGGGCAAGAGACCCAGTACTTC. It codes for CASSLEGAGAGQETQYF.

V is TRBV5-4 and J is TRBJ2-5; 12 nucleotides match TRBD2. J gave up 5 bases and V 2 bases, and 7 bases lay outside the gene matches. The CDR3 totals 16 residues. Germline V gene sequence: CDR1 SGHNT, CDR2 YYREEE (reference sequence). CDR3: CASSFRLAGAGETQYF. CDR3 bases: TGTGCCAGCAGCTTTAGACTAGCGGGAGCCGGTGAGACCCAGTACTTC.

This sequence joins TRBV7-8 and TRBJ2-7; a possible D gene is TRBD1 (6 bases). This CDR3 contains 14 residues. V lost 4 bases to trimming and J lost 3 bases, with 13 bases between them. Germline-derived CDR1 and CDR2 are SGHVS and FQNEAQ. This CDR3 is CASSSPDRFYEQYF. The CDR3 DNA sequence: TGTGCCAGCAGCTCGCCCGACAGGTTCTACGAGCAGTACTTC.

The rearrangement links TRBV7-9 to TRBJ1-2, with 9 bases matching TRBD1. Germline CDR1 and CDR2: SEHNR and FQNEAQ (reference sequence). CDR3 length: 17 amino acids. With 5 bases clipped from V and 2 bases from J, the junction kept 12 bases outside the gene matches. The CDR3 loop reads CASSPRTGAEGNYGYTF. CDR3 in DNA: TGTGCCAGCAGCCCGAGGACAGGGGCCGAAGGGAACTATGGCTACACCTTC.

The rearrangement links TRBV14 to TRBJ2-1, with 7 bases fitting TRBD2. V shed 3 bases, J shed 9 bases, and the junction held 8 bases outside the gene matches. The germline CDR1 and CDR2 sequences are SGHDN and FVKESK. There are 14 residues in the CDR3. In nucleotides, the CDR3 is TGTGCCAGCAGCCAGAGGACTAGAAGGGGTGAGCAGTTCTTC. Protein product: CASSQRTRRGEQFF.

This chain joins TRBV7-8 and TRBJ2-5, with D perhaps TRBD2 (5 bases). This CDR3 is built from 16 residues. Germline assignment: CDR1 SGHVS and CDR2 FQNEAQ. V was trimmed by 0 bases and J by 2 bases, leaving 13 bases between them. The CDR3 DNA sequence: TGTGCCAGCAGCTTAGCACGGGAAATGGGTCAAGAGACCCAGTACTTC. Protein: CASSLAREMGQETQYF. Combining the CDR3 with reference TRBV7-8 and TRBJ2-5 gives the whole variable domain GAGVSQSPRYKVAKRGQDVALRCDPISGHVSLFWYQQALGQGPEFLTYFQNEAQLDKSGLPSDRFFAERPEGSVSTLKIQRTQQEDSAVYLCASSLAREMGQETQYFGPGTRLLVL.

The rearrangement links TRBV6-5 to TRBJ2-3; maybe TRBD2 (5 bases). Germline values: CDR1 MNHEY, CDR2 SVGAGI. The CDR3 has 14 amino acids. V dropped 6 bases and J dropped 1 base, with 11 bases sitting between them. The chain's CDR3 is CASRFVGGTDTQYF. DNA for the CDR3: TGTGCCAGCAGATTCGTGGGAGGCACAGATACGCAGTATTTT.

The chain couples TRBV7-9 to TRBJ1-1; no clear D. Trimming cost V 1 base and J 0 bases, with 12 bases left between them. CDR1 and CDR2 from the germline V gene are SEHNR and FQNEAQ (reference sequence). The CDR3 is 16 amino acids. Written as DNA, the CDR3 is TGTGCCAGCAGCTTAGGATTCGATGACTTGAACACTGAAGCTTTCTTT. It translates to CASSLGFDDLNTEAFF.

V usage is TRBV7-9 and J usage is TRBJ2-1, with 9 bases identical to TRBD1. CDR3 length: 16 amino acids. V lost 0 bases and J lost 6; bases outside the gene matches: 6. Germline values: CDR1 SEHNR, CDR2 FQNEAQ (reference sequence). CDR3 protein: CASSLAPDRGSNEQFF. The CDR3 bases are TGTGCCAGCAGCTTAGCGCCGGACAGGGGATCCAATGAGCAGTTCTTC.

This clone was seen only once. The germline gene is not matched at one end of the junction; a read error may be the cause. The chain is built from TRBV5-8 and TRBJ1-2; TRBD1 might be the D (6 bases). The CDR3 sequence is 13 residues long. CDR1 is SGHTS, CDR2 YDEGEE, per germline. CDR3 nucleotide sequence: TGTGCCAGCAGCTTGGTATTAAGACAGGCCTTGTTCTTC. Its translation is CASSLVLRQALFF.

V is TRBV6-5 and J is TRBJ2-7; 8 bases are shared with TRBD1. The germline V gene has CDR1 MNHEY and CDR2 SVGAGI. Trimming removed 7 bases from V and 3 bases from J; junction bases left unmatched: 11. This CDR3 contains 15 residues. The CDR3 region has the DNA TGTGCCAGCACCTTAACCGGGACAGGCTACTACGAGCAGTACTTC. This gives the protein CASTLTGTGYYEQYF.

This clone was picked up a small number of times. The chain carries TRBV28 and TRBJ2-7; TRBD1 matches 7 bases. The CDR3 has 15 amino acids. Germline V gene data show CDR1 as MDHEN and CDR2 as SYDVKM. The V and J ends lost 6 bases and 3 bases, in that order; junction bases with no gene match: 11. For the CDR3, the DNA is TGTGCCAGCAGCGACACAGGGGCGGGCCTCTACGAGCAGTACTTC. It yields the protein CASSDTGAGLYEQYF. The full variable domain, rest sourced from reference TRBV28 and TRBJ2-7, is DVKVTQSSRYLVKRTGEKVFLECVQDMDHENMFWYRQDPGLGLRLIYFSYDVKMKEKGDIPEGYSVSREKKERFSLILESASTNQTSMYLCASSDTGAGLYEQYFGPGTRLTVT.